The T cell receptor (beta chain) under discussion was sequenced for a study of T cell responses to AZD1222 COVID-19 vaccine (dated by TCRdb to the early 2020s). With respect to the entire study: AZD1222 recipients whose second dose came at about 4 weeks and those whose second dose came at about 12 weeks were combined into one group, since spike-specific TCR depth and breadth did not differ between the two schedules. A total of under 250 trial participants underwent TCR sequencing, of whom some 200 had received two doses of AZD1222 and 26 had received two doses of the MenACWY control vaccine. Enrollment into the trials was organized by age into subgroups of 18-55, 56-69 and 70-plus years, and those subgroups contained approximately 150, 30 and 60 TCR-sequenced participants, respectively.

The research as a whole found: The 56-69-year group was small, and its depth increase did not reach significance, likely because of low power. After two AZD1222 doses, both the breadth and the depth of spike-specific TCRs were significantly higher than at day 0 and than in MenACWY recipients. Because no samples from the day 14 peak response were available, repertoires could be characterized only after the peak T cell response. Reportedly, close to half of the unique spike-specific TCRs recognized epitopes lying outside the regions that are mutated in the B.1.351 and B.1.1.7 variants. Only five to seven AZD1222 recipients were SARS-CoV-2 seropositive at baseline, limiting conclusions about previously exposed vaccinees. The whole spike protein was spanned by vaccine-associated CD4 TCRs, and dominant responses were seen in regions 160-218 and 743-854. Participants were mostly white British, with more females than males. The authors suggested clonal diversity may have been underestimated.

This clone was picked up a small number of times. The antigen it binds to is not known. No base quality information exists; no much larger clone differs at one position. This sample's time point label indicates: baseline before first vaccination. Vaccinee samples came from UK trials COV001 and COV002, including a single-blind randomized controlled phase 2/3 trial of AZD1222 (ChAdOx1 nCoV-19) in healthy adults. For TCRbeta chain sequencing, PBMC samples were collected from trial participants at day 0 and at day 28 after the second dose. V and J lose 4 bases and 5 bases, and a span of 16 bases separates them. Counted from cysteine to phenylalanine, this CDR3 has 15 amino acids. Solely the CDR3 DNA is kept, with 45 bases framed from the first base. CDR1 and CDR2 (SGHKS, YYEKEE) derive from the germline V gene (reference sequence). The CDR3 regions of human TCRbeta chains were subjected to immunosequencing. The study's own analysis went as follows. TCRs in the repertoires were compared against a reference library of SARS-CoV-2-specific TCRs that had been generated with the MIRA antigen-specificity platform. Breadth was defined as the fraction of unique TCRs that were SARS-CoV-2-associated. Depth was defined as the fraction of total T cells that were SARS-CoV-2-associated. Using the MIRA data, each spike-specific TCR was assigned both to the spike region to which the TCR was reactive and to a CD4 or CD8 class. Log10-transformed breadth and depth values were compared by one-way ANOVA with Sidak's multiple comparisons tests. Sourced from immuneACCESS, this table was stored by TCRdb with only in-frame sequences that have V and J called. A share of the clones is absent; for the studies checked, an unresolved V gene accounts for under half, and the remainder has no known explanation. V, J and clone size reflect that table, while D and trimming were determined from the DNA. This sample comprises approximately 160,000 clones, roughly nine tenths of them detected only once. The top ten hold about 3% of the sample.

Sequenced material: peripheral blood, taken on day 0 of AZD1222 vaccination. This chain is built from TRBV5-5 and TRBJ1-3; the D gene is not confidently resolved. The source is an adult in good health. The CDR3 region: CASSSLGNPRNTIYF. The sequenced DNA: TGTGCCAGCAGCAGTCTAGGGAATCCGAGAAACACCATATATTTT.